This is a list of T cell receptor beta chains from one sample in a study of PD-L1 blockade in urothelial cancer. Assay: immunoSEQ multiplex PCR; the TCRdb copy retains only in-frame clones and omits some. Of fewer than 95,000 clones in the sample, roughly 84% are singletons; the top ten hold 2% to 2.5%. The sequencing used PBMCs, collected around atezolizumab (anti-PD-L1) treatment. The receptors shown here come from a man aged 60-69 years with urothelial cancer. CDR3s include the opening cysteine and the closing phenylalanine or tryptophan. The D gene is left open where the match is weak. Size is stated for part of the rows, as once, few or many counts, or as a class when the clone is expanded.

cdr3_nt | cdr3_aa | j_call | clone_size | v_call | d_call
TGTGCCAGTAGTATAGACCGGACTAGCGGGAGTTCTGGAGCCAAAAACATTCAGTACTTC | CASSIDRTSGSSGAKNIQYF | TRBJ2-4 | . | TRBV19 | TRBD2
TGTGCCAGCAGCTTCTCGGGGTTATGGGGAAATCAGCCCCAGCATTTT | CASSFSGLWGNQPQHF | TRBJ1-5 | . | TRBV7-2 | .
TGTGCCAGCAGTCGGGAGGCAGGAAATCAGCCCCAGCATTTT | CASSREAGNQPQHF | TRBJ1-5 | once | TRBV6-5 | .
TGTGCCAGCAGCACCACTAGCGATCACAATGAGCAGTTCTTC | CASSTTSDHNEQFF | TRBJ2-1 | . | TRBV7-2 | TRBD2
TGTGCCAGCAGTCCCGGACAGGGGGTTTTCTTCGAGCAGTACTTC | CASSPGQGVFFEQYF | TRBJ2-7 | . | TRBV7-3 | TRBD1
TGTGCCAGCAGCCTTCAAGAGCTAGGCTACACCTTC | CASSLQELGYTF | TRBJ1-2 | . | TRBV5-6 | .
TGTGCCAGCAGTCCCCTGGCCGCCCAAGAGACCCAGTACTTC | CASSPLAAQETQYF | TRBJ2-5 | . | TRBV27 | .
TGTGCCAGCAGCCCTACTGGGCTGGGACAGGGGACCGCCTACGAGCAGTACTTC | CASSPTGLGQGTAYEQYF | TRBJ2-7 | . | TRBV7-2 | TRBD1
TGTGCCAGCTCACCAGTGACAGGGGGGACTGAAGCTTTCTTT | CASSPVTGGTEAFF | TRBJ1-1 | . | TRBV18 | TRBD1
TGTGCCAGCAGCGCCGCCGGGACACGCATAACAGATACGCAGTATTTT | CASSAAGTRITDTQYF | TRBJ2-3 | . | TRBV9 | .
TGTGCCAGCAGCCCACAGGGGTGGAACACTGAAGCTTTCTTT | CASSPQGWNTEAFF | TRBJ1-1 | few | TRBV5-6 | TRBD1
TGTGCCAGCACCGACAGGGCTGGCTACACCTTC | CASTDRAGYTF | TRBJ1-2 | . | TRBV27 | TRBD1
TGTGCCAGCAGCTTAGAGGGGTTTGGGAGGGCCGGGGCCAATGAGCAGTTCTTC | CASSLEGFGRAGANEQFF | TRBJ2-1 | . | TRBV7-6 | TRBD2
TGTGCCAGCAAGGGGCAGGCTAACACTGAAGCTTTCTTT | CASKGQANTEAFF | TRBJ1-1 | . | TRBV25-1 | .
TGTGCCAGCAGCTCGTTGGGGACAGGGGATTCACCCCTCCACTTT | CASSSLGTGDSPLHF | TRBJ1-6 | . | TRBV7-8 | TRBD1
TGTGCCAGCAGCCCGACTAGCGGGAGCGGCGAGCAGTACTTC | CASSPTSGSGEQYF | TRBJ2-7 | . | TRBV9 | TRBD2
TGTGCCAGCAGCGCTCTCAGGTACACCGGGGAGCTGTTTTTT | CASSALRYTGELFF | TRBJ2-2 | . | TRBV11-1 | .
TGTGCCAGCACCCCAGGGCGGGGAGATGGCTATGGCTACACCTTC | CASTPGRGDGYGYTF | TRBJ1-2 | . | TRBV6-5 | .
TGTGCCTGGAGCCCCGGGACAGGGAACGCAGATACGCAGTATTTT | CAWSPGTGNADTQYF | TRBJ2-3 | . | TRBV30 | TRBD1
TGTGCCAGCAGCTTAGGCGGGACAGACTACGAGCAGTACTTC | CASSLGGTDYEQYF | TRBJ2-7 | . | TRBV7-3 | .
TGTCTCCCCGCGGGGAGGGACTACGAGCAGTACTTC | CLPAGRDYEQYF | TRBJ2-7 | once | TRBV9 | TRBD2
TGTGCCAGCAGACGGGGGGGCACAGATACGCAGTATTTT | CASRRGGTDTQYF | TRBJ2-3 | . | TRBV5-4 | TRBD2
TGTGCCAGCAGTTTAAACAGCTATGGCTACACCTTC | CASSLNSYGYTF | TRBJ1-2 | once | TRBV28 | .
TGTGCCAGCAGCTTCCTGGGGGGGGCTCGAGAGCAGTACTTC | CASSFLGGAREQYF | TRBJ2-7 | . | TRBV7-2 | .
TGTGCCAGCAGCCAGCCGACACGCACCTACGAGCAGTACTTC | CASSQPTRTYEQYF | TRBJ2-7 | . | TRBV4-2 | .
TGTGCCAGCAGCCTGAGCTCCTATAATTCACCCCTCCACTTT | CASSLSSYNSPLHF | TRBJ1-6 | . | TRBV7-9 | .
TGTGCCAGCAGCGTAGCGGGGTCGAACACCGGGGAGCTGTTTTTT | CASSVAGSNTGELFF | TRBJ2-2 | . | TRBV9 | .
TGTGCCAGCAGGCTCCAGGGTCGAGACATTCAGTACTTC | CASRLQGRDIQYF | TRBJ2-4 | . | TRBV2 | .
TGTGCCAGCAGTGAATTCTCGGGACTAGCGGATCACAATGAGCAGTTCTTC | CASSEFSGLADHNEQFF | TRBJ2-1 | . | TRBV25-1 | TRBD2
TGTGCCAGCAGCTTTAGCGGGGGGGCCACAGATACGCAGTATTTT | CASSFSGGATDTQYF | TRBJ2-3 | . | TRBV5-8 | TRBD2
TGTGCCAGCAGCCAAGATGGGAGACAGAACACTGAAGCTTTCTTT | CASSQDGRQNTEAFF | TRBJ1-1 | . | TRBV14 | .
TGCGCCAGCAGGTATCCGGGACTAGCTAGCAATGAGCAGTTCTTC | CASRYPGLASNEQFF | TRBJ2-1 | . | TRBV5-1 | TRBD2
TGCGCCAGCAGCTTGGTATCAGGGGGTAACACTGAAGCTTTCTTT | CASSLVSGGNTEAFF | TRBJ1-1 | . | TRBV5-1 | TRBD1
TGTGCCAGTAGTAGGGGACTAGCGGGACTCGGGGAGCAGTACTTC | CASSRGLAGLGEQYF | TRBJ2-7 | . | TRBV19 | TRBD2
TGTGCCAGCAGCCAATCACAAGAGACCCAGTACTTC | CASSQSQETQYF | TRBJ2-5 | few | TRBV4-2 | .
TGCGCCAGCAGCTTGGACCAGGGCTATAATTCACCCCTCCACTTT | CASSLDQGYNSPLHF | TRBJ1-6 | few | TRBV5-1 | .
TGTGCCAGCAGCCCCCACTTAGATCCCACTGGAAACACCATATATTTT | CASSPHLDPTGNTIYF | TRBJ1-3 | . | TRBV11-2 | .
TGCGCCAGCAGCTTGAGCTCGACAGGGGATGGCTACACCTTC | CASSLSSTGDGYTF | TRBJ1-2 | . | TRBV5-1 | TRBD1
TGTGCCAGCTCACCGGGACAGGAAAACTATGGCTACACCTTC | CASSPGQENYGYTF | TRBJ1-2 | . | TRBV18 | TRBD1
TGCGCCAGCAGCTTCGGAGACAGGGGCACCAACACTGAAGCTTTCTTT | CASSFGDRGTNTEAFF | TRBJ1-1 | . | TRBV5-1 | TRBD1
TGTGCCATCAGTGTGGCTAGCGTGTCCGTCGAGCAGTACTTC | CAISVASVSVEQYF | TRBJ2-7 | . | TRBV10-3 | .
TGTGCTAGTGGTTTGGTTAGCGCCCCCCCCGATACGCAGTATTTT | CASGLVSAPPDTQYF | TRBJ2-3 | few | TRBV12-5 | .
TGCAGCGTTGAACCAGGCGCCCAAGAGACCCAGTACTTC | CSVEPGAQETQYF | TRBJ2-5 | . | TRBV29-1 | .
TGTGCCAGCAGCTTAGTGGGAGCAGAGGGAGATACGCAGTATTTT | CASSLVGAEGDTQYF | TRBJ2-3 | few | TRBV7-2 | .
TGTGCCAGCAGCTTAGGGCAGGGAAACTATGGCTACACCTTC | CASSLGQGNYGYTF | TRBJ1-2 | . | TRBV13 | .
TGTGCCCAGACTAGTTATTTTGACAATGAGCAGTTCTTC | CAQTSYFDNEQFF | TRBJ2-1 | . | TRBV2 | .
TGTGCCAGCAGCAAAACAGGGGGCGCGGGACCGCGCCCCTTAAGCTCCTACGAGCAGTACTTC | CASSKTGGAGPRPLSSYEQYF | TRBJ2-7 | . | TRBV13 | TRBD1
TGTGCCAGCAGCCATGACCAGGGGTATGGCTACACCTTC | CASSHDQGYGYTF | TRBJ1-2 | once | TRBV6-4 | .
TGCGCCAGCAGCCTTCATCGTCCCGGGACAGGGTCTGGGGCCAACGTCCTGACTTTC | CASSLHRPGTGSGANVLTF | TRBJ2-6 | once | TRBV5-1 | TRBD1
TGTGCCAGTAGTGCAAACAGGGGGAGGGACACTGAAGCTTTCTTT | CASSANRGRDTEAFF | TRBJ1-1 | . | TRBV19 | TRBD1
TGCGCCACCTCGGACGGGACAGGGGGTACCGGGGAGCTGTTTTTT | CATSDGTGGTGELFF | TRBJ2-2 | . | TRBV4-3 | TRBD1
TGCAGCGTTGAAGATCTAGAACTAGCGGGAGGGCCCGAGCAGTACTTC | CSVEDLELAGGPEQYF | TRBJ2-7 | once | TRBV29-1 | TRBD2
TGTGCCAGCAGTTACTCGAAGCGGTCAGGGGACGAGCAGTACTTC | CASSYSKRSGDEQYF | TRBJ2-7 | . | TRBV6-5 | .
TGTGCCAGCAGCTTAGGCGGGACGGGGGCCCAGTACTTC | CASSLGGTGAQYF | TRBJ2-5 | . | TRBV13 | .
TGTGCCAGCAGCTCAACAGGGGGCAGTGACACTGAAGCTTTCTTT | CASSSTGGSDTEAFF | TRBJ1-1 | . | TRBV9 | TRBD1
TGTGCCACCAGCAGAGATCGGGGGACTAGCGTGAGCTCCTACAATGAGCAGTTCTTC | CATSRDRGTSVSSYNEQFF | TRBJ2-1 | . | TRBV15 | TRBD2
TGTGCCAGTAGTATGGACCGGGAGTGGGGTACGCAGTATTTT | CASSMDREWGTQYF | TRBJ2-3 | . | TRBV19 | .
TGTGCCAGCAGCCTTACAGTTAAGCAGTACTTC | CASSLTVKQYF | TRBJ2-7 | . | TRBV14 | .